The next 12 T cell receptor beta chains were all read from a single sample in a study of cytomegalovirus exposure and HLA in healthy donors. Vbeta (60) and Jbeta (13) primers were used in the PCR. The protocol was immunoSEQ multiplex PCR, while the TCRdb copy is restricted to in-frame clones and leaves out a portion. The sample lists around 150,000 clones; approximately 72% were seen once. The sequenced sample consisted of PBMCs. The receptors derive from a woman aged 55-69 years in good health and CMV-seronegative.

The rearrangement joins TRBV7-6 to TRBJ2-5; weak D call: TRBD1 (6 bases). This CDR3 is 15 amino acids long. Trimming left V 2 bases short and J 5 bases short, with 15 bases between. Germline CDR1 reads SGHVS; CDR2 reads FNYEAQ. CDR3 DNA sequence: TGTGCCAGCAGCTTAAGCCCTAACAGGGCTGAGACCCAGTACTTC. It encodes CASSLSPNRAETQYF.

In its sample, this clone was seen a few times. At the DNA level, this CDR3 is encoded by other sequences in the same sample as well. The V gene is TRBV2, the J gene TRBJ2-1; 8 nucleotides align to TRBD2. Germline-derived CDR1 and CDR2 are SNHLY and FYNNEI. The CDR3 is 16 residues long. J lost 2 bases, V lost 3 bases, and 6 bases had no gene match. CDR3 DNA sequence: TGTGCCAGCAGTGAGGCAACCGGGAGGGCCTACAATGAGCAGTTCTTC. Translated, it gives CASSEATGRAYNEQFF.

In nucleotides, the CDR3 is TGTGCCAGCAACGAACAGGGGAACACTGAAGCTTTCTTT. Amino acids: CASNEQGNTEAFF. The chain has TRBV28 and TRBJ1-1; tentatively, D is TRBD1 (6 bases). There are 13 residues in the CDR3. Deletions cut 7 bases from V and 1 base from J, with 10 bases between. Germline CDR1 MDHEN, CDR2 SYDVKM. The complete variable domain, with remaining parts taken from reference TRBV28 and TRBJ1-1, reads DVKVTQSSRYLVKRTGEKVFLECVQDMDHENMFWYRQDPGLGLRLIYFSYDVKMKEKGDIPEGYSVSREKKERFSLILESASTNQTSMYLCASNEQGNTEAFFGQGTRLTVV.

The chain employs TRBV5-4 and TRBJ1-1, with D possibly being TRBD1 (5 bases). The V gene's germline CDR1 is SGHNT and CDR2 YYREEE (reference sequence). The V gene lost 4 bases and the J gene lost 8 bases, with 12 bases spanning the gap. The CDR3 has 12 amino acids. This CDR3 is CASSPGSREAFF. CDR3 in DNA: TGTGCCAGCAGCCCAGGGTCAAGGGAAGCTTTCTTT.

The genes are TRBV7-9 and TRBJ1-4, with 7 bases lining up with TRBD1. The CDR3 sequence is 15 residues long. The germline V gene encodes CDR1 SEHNR and CDR2 FQNEAQ (reference sequence). J gave up 8 bases and V 3 bases, and 9 bases lay outside the gene matches. The CDR3 sequence: CASSFSGTVGEKLFF. As DNA, the CDR3 is TGTGCCAGCAGCTTTTCCGGGACAGTCGGCGAAAAACTGTTTTTT.

The gene calls are TRBV15 and TRBJ2-3; maybe TRBD1 (5 bases). CDR1 and CDR2 (germline): LNHNV, YYDKDF (reference sequence). V was cut by 0 bases and J by 6 bases, with 7 bases left in between. CDR3 length equals 13 residues. The CDR3 loop reads CATSRDPGDTQYF. DNA of the CDR3: TGTGCCACCAGCAGAGATCCAGGGGATACGCAGTATTTT.

This clone turned up a few times. The chain uses TRBV28 and TRBJ2-2; D may be TRBD1 (6 bases). Trimming shortened V by 2 bases and J by 5 bases, and 12 bases separated the two germline ends. The CDR3 length is 15 residues. The germline CDR1 and CDR2 sequences are MDHEN and SYDVKM. The CDR3 DNA reads TGTGCCAGCAGTTTAGCAGGGGCGCAAACCGGGGAGCTGTTTTTT. This gives the protein CASSLAGAQTGELFF.

This clone has a single count. This chain joins TRBV6-1 and TRBJ2-7; 8 bases are shared with TRBD1. V lost 2 bases to trimming and J lost 7 bases; unmatched junction nucleotides: 4. CDR1 and CDR2 (germline): MNHNS, SASEGT. This CDR3 contains 13 residues. CDR3 protein: CASSERYRGEQYF. The CDR3 DNA sequence: TGTGCCAGCAGTGAAAGGTACAGGGGGGAGCAGTACTTC.

V is TRBV19 and J is TRBJ2-2; D is undetermined. The length of the CDR3 is 14 residues. Trimming shortened V by 3 bases and J by 2 bases, and 7 bases separated the two germline ends. Germline V gives CDR1 LNHDA, CDR2 SQIVND (reference sequence). The CDR3 coding sequence is TGTGCCAGTAGTATCCAGGCAAACACCGGGGAGCTGTTTTTT. It encodes CASSIQANTGELFF. Looking up the rest from reference TRBV19 and TRBJ2-2 gives the full variable domain: DGGITQSPKYLFRKEGQNVTLSCEQNLNHDAMYWYRQDPGQGLRLIYYSQIVNDFQKGDIAEGYSVSREKKESFPLTVTSAQKNPTAFYLCASSIQANTGELFFGEGSRLTVL.

The chain is built from TRBV2 and TRBJ1-4; D may be TRBD1 (6 bases). CDR1 and CDR2 (germline): SNHLY, FYNNEI. The CDR3 runs to 14 residues. V lost 10 bases and J lost 3, with 15 bases in between. The CDR3 nucleotides read TGTGCCACAACCGCAGGGGCATCTAATGAAAAACTGTTTTTT. This gives the protein CATTAGASNEKLFF.

The sample holds a few counts of this clone. The rearrangement uses TRBV19 and TRBJ1-2; 7 positions agree with TRBD1. Germline V CDR1 and CDR2: LNHDA, SQIVND (reference sequence). V shed 4 bases and J 8 bases; nucleotides not matched to a gene: 13. CDR3 length: 15 residues. The CDR3 spells CASSNPGQWIGGYTF. CDR3 in DNA: TGTGCCAGTAGTAACCCGGGACAGTGGATTGGAGGCTACACCTTC.

This sequence joins TRBV15 and TRBJ2-7; 7 nucleotides line up with TRBD1. CDR1 and CDR2 from the germline V gene are LNHNV and YYDKDF (reference sequence). Trimming cost V 3 bases and J 3 bases; bases outside gene matches: 8. The CDR3 consists of 15 residues. This CDR3 reads CATSSGGQRSYEQYF. The CDR3 nucleotides are TGTGCCACCAGCAGTGGGGGACAGCGAAGCTACGAGCAGTACTTC.